This T cell receptor (beta chain) was recovered during a study of shared clonotypes between healthy human individuals. Each sample came from a Caucasian adult donor living in Nashville, Tennessee. The CDR3 contains 15 residues. The germline V gene has CDR1 GTSNPN and CDR2 SVGIG (reference sequence). The J segment lost 7 bases and the V segment lost 3 bases, leaving 9 bases of the junction unmatched. The method was immunoSEQ multiplex PCR; TCRdb's version includes in-frame clones alone and lacks a portion of them. The sample holds about 1 million clones; around 74% are singletons and the top ten take 1.4% to 1.5%.

The specimen sequenced was memory CD4+ T cells sorted from blood. Subset denoted: CD45RA-negative fraction. The chain uses TRBV30 and TRBJ1-4, with 9 bases matching TRBD1. The TCR comes from a man aged 18-30 years in good health. CDR3 loop: CAWSPPTGGSEKLFF. CDR3 coding DNA: TGTGCCTGGAGCCCACCGACAGGGGGGAGTGAAAAACTGTTTTTT.